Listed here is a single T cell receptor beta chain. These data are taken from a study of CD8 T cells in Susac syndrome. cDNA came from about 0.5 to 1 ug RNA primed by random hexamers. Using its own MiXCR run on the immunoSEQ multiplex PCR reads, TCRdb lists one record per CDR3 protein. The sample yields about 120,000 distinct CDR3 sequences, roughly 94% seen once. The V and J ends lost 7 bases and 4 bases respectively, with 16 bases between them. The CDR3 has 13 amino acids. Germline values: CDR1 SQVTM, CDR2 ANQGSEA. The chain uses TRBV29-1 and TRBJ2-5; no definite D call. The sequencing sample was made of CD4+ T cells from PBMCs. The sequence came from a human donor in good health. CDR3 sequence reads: CSAGFGLGETQYF. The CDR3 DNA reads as TGCAGCGCCGGGTTTGGGCTGGGAGAGACCCAGTACTTC.